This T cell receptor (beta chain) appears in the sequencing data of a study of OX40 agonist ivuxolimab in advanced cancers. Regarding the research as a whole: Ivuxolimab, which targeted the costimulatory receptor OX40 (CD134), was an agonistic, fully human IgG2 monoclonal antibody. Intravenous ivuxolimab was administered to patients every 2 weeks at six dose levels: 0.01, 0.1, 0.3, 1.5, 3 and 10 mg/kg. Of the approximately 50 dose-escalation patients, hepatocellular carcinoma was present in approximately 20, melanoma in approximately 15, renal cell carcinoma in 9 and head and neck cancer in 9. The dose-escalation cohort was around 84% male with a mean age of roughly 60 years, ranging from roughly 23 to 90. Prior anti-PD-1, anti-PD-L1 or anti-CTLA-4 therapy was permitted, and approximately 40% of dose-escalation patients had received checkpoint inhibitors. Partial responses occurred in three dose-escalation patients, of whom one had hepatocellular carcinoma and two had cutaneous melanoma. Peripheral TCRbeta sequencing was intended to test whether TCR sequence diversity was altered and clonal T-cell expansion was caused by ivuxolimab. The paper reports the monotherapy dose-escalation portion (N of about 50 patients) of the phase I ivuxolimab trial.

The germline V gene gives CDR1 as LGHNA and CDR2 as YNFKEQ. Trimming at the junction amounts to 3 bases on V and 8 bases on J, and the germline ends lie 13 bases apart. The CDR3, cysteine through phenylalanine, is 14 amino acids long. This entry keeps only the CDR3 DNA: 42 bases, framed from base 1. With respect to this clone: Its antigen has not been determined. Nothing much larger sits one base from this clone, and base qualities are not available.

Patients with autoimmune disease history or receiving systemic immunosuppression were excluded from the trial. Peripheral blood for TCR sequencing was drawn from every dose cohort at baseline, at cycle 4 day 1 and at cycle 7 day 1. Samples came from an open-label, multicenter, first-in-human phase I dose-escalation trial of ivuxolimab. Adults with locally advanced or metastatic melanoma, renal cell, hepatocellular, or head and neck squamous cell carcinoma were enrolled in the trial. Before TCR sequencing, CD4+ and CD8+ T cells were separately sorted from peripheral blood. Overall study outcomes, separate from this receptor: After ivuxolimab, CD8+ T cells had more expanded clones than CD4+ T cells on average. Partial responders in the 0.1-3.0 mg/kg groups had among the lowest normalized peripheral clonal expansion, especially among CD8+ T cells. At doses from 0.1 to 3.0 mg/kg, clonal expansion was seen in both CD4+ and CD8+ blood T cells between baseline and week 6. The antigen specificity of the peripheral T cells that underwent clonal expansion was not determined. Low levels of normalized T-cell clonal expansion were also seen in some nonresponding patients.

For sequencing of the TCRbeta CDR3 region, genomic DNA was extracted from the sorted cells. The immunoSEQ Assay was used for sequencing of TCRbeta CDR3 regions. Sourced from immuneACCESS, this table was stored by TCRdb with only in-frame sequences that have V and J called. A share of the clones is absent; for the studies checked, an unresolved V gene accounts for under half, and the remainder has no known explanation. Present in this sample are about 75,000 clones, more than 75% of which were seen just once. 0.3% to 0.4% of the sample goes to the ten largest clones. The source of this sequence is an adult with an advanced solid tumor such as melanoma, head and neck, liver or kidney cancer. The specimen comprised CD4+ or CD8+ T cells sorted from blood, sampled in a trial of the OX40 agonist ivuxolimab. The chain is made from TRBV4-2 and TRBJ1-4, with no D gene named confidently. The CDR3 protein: CASSQGGGWEKLFF. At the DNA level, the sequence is TGTGCCAGCAGCCAGGGAGGCGGGTGGGAAAAACTGTTTTTT.